This T cell receptor (beta chain) was identified during a study of regulatory T cells in long-lasting Graves disease. This clonotype was counted ten times or more. Its antigen is as yet unknown. Researchers made TCR beta libraries by using iRepertoire HTBI primers and running Arm-PCR on CDR3 regions. MiXCR was run by TCRdb on the multiplex PCR reads, yielding one entry per CDR3 protein. The data hold about 400,000 distinct CDR3 sequences, with 15% to 20% observed a single time. Time point reported: newly diagnosed GD, antithyroid drugs for less than 3 months. RNA from PBMCs was the source of the TCR library. Germline V gene lookup returns CDR1 SGHNT and CDR2 YENEEA. CDR3 length: 15 residues. The ends were cut back, 5 bases at V and 6 bases at J, with 16 bases in the middle. Study conclusions and caveats: Persistent Graves' cases showed lower TCR diversity than newly diagnosed cases.

These data also featured in a second study, about T cells in Graves' hyperthyroidism and ophthalmopathy. From that report: HTBI primers were used for first-round RT-PCR of the TCR CDR3.

The TCR sequence derives from a woman aged 18-30 years with Graves disease. The sample consisted of peripheral blood mononuclear cells (PBMCs), taken at new diagnosis, from a patient treated with antithyroid drugs. The J gene is TRBJ2-2, the V gene TRBV11-3, with D possibly called TRBD1 or TRBD2 (5 bases each). The CDR3: CASSDPSGTAGELFF. Written as DNA, the CDR3 is TGTGCCAGCAGCGATCCCAGTGGGACGGCCGGGGAGCTGTTTTTT.